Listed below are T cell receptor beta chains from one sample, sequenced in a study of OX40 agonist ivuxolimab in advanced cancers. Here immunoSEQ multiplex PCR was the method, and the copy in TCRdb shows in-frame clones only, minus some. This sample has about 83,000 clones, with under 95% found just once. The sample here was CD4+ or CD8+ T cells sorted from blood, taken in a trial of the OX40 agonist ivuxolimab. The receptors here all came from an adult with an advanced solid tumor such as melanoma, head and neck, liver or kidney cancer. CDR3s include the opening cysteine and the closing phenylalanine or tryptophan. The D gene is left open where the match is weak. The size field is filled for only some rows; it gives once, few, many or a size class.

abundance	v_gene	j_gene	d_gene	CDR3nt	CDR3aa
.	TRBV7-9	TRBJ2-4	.	TGTGCCAGCAGTAAAACCACAGGTCCCAAAAACATTCAGTACTTC	CASSKTTGPKNIQYF
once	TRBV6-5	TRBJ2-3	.	TGTGCCAGCAGCCGGAGGAAGGGGCGGGCAGATACGCAGTATTTT	CASSRRKGRADTQYF
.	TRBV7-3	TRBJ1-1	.	TGTGCCAGCAGCTTATGGGTTGGCACTGAAGCTTTCTTT	CASSLWVGTEAFF
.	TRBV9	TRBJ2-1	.	TGTGCCAGCTCGGACGGTGGCTCCTACAATGAGCAGTTCTTC	CASSDGGSYNEQFF
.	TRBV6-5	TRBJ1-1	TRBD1	TGTGCCAGCAGTTACTCGACAGGGCCCGAAGCTTTCTTT	CASSYSTGPEAFF
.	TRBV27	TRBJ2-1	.	TGTGCCACCGGACTGCTGGGGACCAATGAGCAGTTCTTC	CATGLLGTNEQFF
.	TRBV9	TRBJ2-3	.	TGTGCCAGCAGCTTTACAATAGCAGATACGCAGTATTTT	CASSFTIADTQYF
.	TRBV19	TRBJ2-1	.	TGTGCCAGTAGTATAGGCGGGGACGGCTACAATGAGCAGTTCTTC	CASSIGGDGYNEQFF
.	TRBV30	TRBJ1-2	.	TGTGCCTGGAACCCAGGGTTCGGTAACTATGGCTACACCTTC	CAWNPGFGNYGYTF
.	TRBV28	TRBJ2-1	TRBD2	TGTGCCAGCAGTTTACTAGCGGGGGGGCCTCCCCATGAGCAGTTCTTC	CASSLLAGGPPHEQFF
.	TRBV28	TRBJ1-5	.	TGTGCCAGCAGTCGAAGGACGTTACAGGGTCGTGGGCAGCCCCAGCATTTT	CASSRRTLQGRGQPQHF
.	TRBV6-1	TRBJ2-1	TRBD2	TGTGCCAGCACCCCCGGACTAGCGGCGCACAATGAGCAGTTCTTC	CASTPGLAAHNEQFF
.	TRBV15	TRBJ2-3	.	TGTGCCACCGTCCGTATGTATTCGGATACGCAGTATTTT	CATVRMYSDTQYF
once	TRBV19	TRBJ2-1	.	TGTGCCAGTAGTACTCGGGCCTACAATGAGCAGTTCTTC	CASSTRAYNEQFF
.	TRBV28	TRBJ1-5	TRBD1	TGTGCCAGCAGTGTGACAGGGTGGCAGCCCCAGCATTTT	CASSVTGWQPQHF
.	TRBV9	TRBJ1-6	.	TGTGCCAGCAGCGTAGCTGCGGGGATGTCACCCCTCCACTTT	CASSVAAGMSPLHF
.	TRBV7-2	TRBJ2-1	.	TGTGCCAGCAGCTGGAGCGGGGAGCAGTTCTTC	CASSWSGEQFF
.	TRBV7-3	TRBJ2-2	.	TGTGCCAGCAGCTTAGTACATGGGGGGCCCGGCACCGGGGAGCTGTTTTTT	CASSLVHGGPGTGELFF
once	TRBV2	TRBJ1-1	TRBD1	TGTGCCAGCAGCTCACCGGGACAGCTGGTCTTT	CASSSPGQLVF
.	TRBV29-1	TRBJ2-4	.	TGCAGCGTTTATCTTGGCGGGTCGGCCAAAAACATTCAGTACTTC	CSVYLGGSAKNIQYF
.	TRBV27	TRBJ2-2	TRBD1	TGTGCCAGCAGTTACGGACAGGGGGCCCCGGGGGAGCTGTTTTTT	CASSYGQGAPGELFF
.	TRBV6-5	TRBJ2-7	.	TGTGCCAGCAGTTACGGCAGGGGTTCCGCCTACGAGCAGTACTTC	CASSYGRGSAYEQYF
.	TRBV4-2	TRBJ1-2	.	TGTGCCAGCAGATTCGAAGACAGCTACTATGGCTACACCTTC	CASRFEDSYYGYTF
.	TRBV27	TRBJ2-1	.	TGTGCCAGCAGTTATGACCGGAGCTCCTACAATGAGCAGTTCTTC	CASSYDRSSYNEQFF
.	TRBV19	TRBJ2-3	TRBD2	TGTGCCAGTAGTATAGGCGGGAGTCTCACAGATACGCAGTATTTT	CASSIGGSLTDTQYF
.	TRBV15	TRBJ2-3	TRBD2	TGTGCCACCAGCACCTCGAACCCTAGCGGAACTAGCACAGATACGCAGTATTTT	CATSTSNPSGTSTDTQYF
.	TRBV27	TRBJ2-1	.	TGTGCCAGCAGTCGCCTGGGAGCTGATGAGCAGTTCTTC	CASSRLGADEQFF
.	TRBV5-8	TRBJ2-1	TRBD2	TGTGCCAGCAGCTTGGCAGCGGGAGGCTACAATGAGCAGTTCTTC	CASSLAAGGYNEQFF
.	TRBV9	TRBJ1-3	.	TGTGCCAGCAGCACACACTTTTACCTGGGACCGGCTAACACCATATATTTT	CASSTHFYLGPANTIYF
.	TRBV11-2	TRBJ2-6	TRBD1	TGTGCCAGCAGCGTAACAGGGGCAGGGGCCAACGTCCTGACTTTC	CASSVTGAGANVLTF
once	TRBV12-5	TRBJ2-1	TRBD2	TGTGCTAGTGGACCCGGGACTAGCGGGCTCTATGAGCAGTTCTTC	CASGPGTSGLYEQFF
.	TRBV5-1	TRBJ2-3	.	TGCGCCAGCAGCGTGGGACGGGTGAGGACAGATACGCAGTATTTT	CASSVGRVRTDTQYF
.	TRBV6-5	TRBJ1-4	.	TGTGCCAGCAGTTCTTCTAATGAAAAACTGTTTTTT	CASSSSNEKLFF
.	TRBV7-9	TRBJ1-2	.	TGTGCCAGCAGCTACGCCGGGACGGCTCATGGCTACACCTTC	CASSYAGTAHGYTF
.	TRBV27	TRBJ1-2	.	TGTGCCAGCAGTTTATCACCAGGGCTTGGCTACACCTTC	CASSLSPGLGYTF
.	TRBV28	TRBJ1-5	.	TGTGCCAGCAGTTCCGTTGGGGGCCTCGGGATTAATCAGCCCCAGCATTTT	CASSSVGGLGINQPQHF
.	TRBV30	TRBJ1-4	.	TGTGCCTGGACCGTAGGGGGGCTGGGTGAAAAACTGTTTTTT	CAWTVGGLGEKLFF
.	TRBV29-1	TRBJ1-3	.	TGCAGCGTTGAGTTGGTAGGACGGGCCTCTGGAAACACCATATATTTT	CSVELVGRASGNTIYF
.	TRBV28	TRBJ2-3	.	TGTGCCAGCAGTTTATGGGATCAGCCCTCCACAGATACGCAGTATTTT	CASSLWDQPSTDTQYF
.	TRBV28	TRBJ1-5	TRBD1	TGTGCCAGCAGTTTGGGGACAGGGGCTGATCAGCCCCAGCATTTT	CASSLGTGADQPQHF
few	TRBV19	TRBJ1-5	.	TGTGCCAGTAGTATTATAACCGGGGGGAATCAGCCCCAGCATTTT	CASSIITGGNQPQHF
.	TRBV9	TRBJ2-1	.	TGTGCCAGCAGCAGACAAGGGAGAGATGGTTACAATGAGCAGTTCTTC	CASSRQGRDGYNEQFF
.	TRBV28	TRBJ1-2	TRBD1	TGTGCCAGCAGGACCGGGACAGGGACCTATGGCTACACCTTC	CASRTGTGTYGYTF
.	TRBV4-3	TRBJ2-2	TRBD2	TGCGCCAGCAGCCAAGGGAGCGGGAGCCTGACCGGGGAGCTGTTTTTT	CASSQGSGSLTGELFF
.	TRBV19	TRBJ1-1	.	TGTGCCAGTAGAACATCGAGCATTACTGAAGCTTTCTTT	CASRTSSITEAFF